Listed below are T cell receptor beta chains from one sample, sequenced in a study of CD8+CD57+ T cells in acquired aplastic anemia. One entry per CDR3 protein results from TCRdb running MiXCR on the reads. The table lists some 200,000 distinct CDR3 sequences, 48% of them singletons. Sequenced input: sorted CD4+, CD8+, or CD8+CD57+ T cells (not recorded which) from PBMCs. These receptors all come from a human donor with aplastic anemia. Each CDR3 is given with its conserved first and last residue. A D gene is named only where the DNA matches it firmly. Size is stated for part of the rows, as once, few or many counts, or as a class when the clone is expanded.

DNA,CDR3,length,D,size,J,V
TGCAGTGCGACCGGGACAGGGGAGGTTCAGCCCCAGCATTTT,CSATGTGEVQPQHF,14,TRBD1,many,TRBJ1-5,TRBV20-1
TGCAGTGCTAGTAGGACAGGGTACCTAACCCGTGCTAACTATGGCTACACCTTC,CSASRTGYLTRANYGYTF,18,TRBD1,-,TRBJ1-2,TRBV20-1
TGCAGTGCTAGAGAGGGTAGTTTGAACACTGAAGCTTTCTTT,CSAREGSLNTEAFF,14,-,many,TRBJ1-1,TRBV20-1
TGTGCCAGCAATCGGGATGTCAATGAGCAGTTCTTC,CASNRDVNEQFF,12,-,many,TRBJ2-1,TRBV11-3
TGTGCCAGCAGCTGGACGAAGCGGGGGAACTCCTACAATGAGCAGTTCTTC,CASSWTKRGNSYNEQFF,17,TRBD2,-,TRBJ2-1,TRBV5-4
TGTGCCAGCAGTTACTCTAGGCTAGCGGGAGGGCAAGAGACCCAGTACTTC,CASSYSRLAGGQETQYF,17,TRBD2,many,TRBJ2-5,TRBV6-5
TGTGCCATCAGTCCGGGACTAGCGGGAGTGGTATCCTACGAGCAGTACTTC,CAISPGLAGVVSYEQYF,17,TRBD2,many,TRBJ2-7,TRBV10-3
TGTGCCAGCAGCTTAAGGGTAGTCGGTGAAAAACTGTTTTTT,CASSLRVVGEKLFF,14,-,many,TRBJ1-4,TRBV7-2
TGTGCCGAGGACCACAGGGGGCTAGGGAATCAGCCCCAGCATTTT,CAEDHRGLGNQPQHF,15,TRBD1,many,TRBJ1-5,TRBV7-3
TGTGCCATTAGTGAGGGACAGGCCGTCGAGACCCAGCATTTT,CAISEGQAVETQHF,14,TRBD1,-,TRBJ1-5,TRBV10-3
TGTGCCAGCAGCTTAGGAGGGTTCCAAGAGACCCAGTACTTC,CASSLGGFQETQYF,14,-,once,TRBJ2-5,TRBV7-6
TGTGCCTGGAGTGCCTCCAGGACTAGCGGGATTGCAGATACGCAGTATTTT,CAWSASRTSGIADTQYF,17,TRBD2,few,TRBJ2-3,TRBV30
TGTGCCAGCAGCTTAGCGCAGGGAAGCGAAGCTTTCTTT,CASSLAQGSEAFF,13,-,many,TRBJ1-1,TRBV7-2
TGTGCCACCAGCAGAGGGACGAGCTCCTACAATGAGCAGTTCTTC,CATSRGTSSYNEQFF,15,-,-,TRBJ2-1,TRBV15
TGTGCCAGCAGCGAGGGCGAGCACTACGAGCAGTACTTC,CASSEGEHYEQYF,13,-,-,TRBJ2-7,TRBV7-9
TGTGCCAGCAGTATGACGACAGGGGTCGGTGAAAAACTGTTTTTT,CASSMTTGVGEKLFF,15,TRBD1,medium-sized,TRBJ1-4,TRBV2
TGTGCCAGTAGTCCTAGGTGGGACAGGGATGGCTACACCTTC,CASSPRWDRDGYTF,14,TRBD1,-,TRBJ1-2,TRBV19
TGTGCCACCAGTGATTCGATCAGGGGAAGTGCCGGGGAGCTGTTTTTT,CATSDSIRGSAGELFF,16,-,many,TRBJ2-2,TRBV24-1
TGTGCCAGCAGCTTAGGCCAACTAGCGGGGGGGCTTCGGCCTTACGAGCAGTACTTC,CASSLGQLAGGLRPYEQYF,19,TRBD2,-,TRBJ2-7,TRBV11-1
TGCAGTGCTAGCCCAGCGGGAAGGTCCTACGAGCAGTACTTC,CSASPAGRSYEQYF,14,TRBD2,-,TRBJ2-7,TRBV20-1
TGTGCCAGCAGTGAACTGGCACCACCCTACGAGCAGTACTTC,CASSELAPPYEQYF,14,-,-,TRBJ2-7,TRBV2
TGTGCCAGCAGTAATGGGCAGGGAGGTGGCTACACCTTC,CASSNGQGGGYTF,13,-,-,TRBJ1-2,TRBV2
TGCGCCAGCAGTGCGGGCAGCTTCTATGGCTACACCTTC,CASSAGSFYGYTF,13,-,-,TRBJ1-2,TRBV10-1
TGTGCCAGCAGCTTAGGCGAAGGGGGGACCAAGTCCTACGAGCAGTACTTC,CASSLGEGGTKSYEQYF,17,-,many,TRBJ2-7,TRBV11-1
TGTGCCAGCAGCTTAGTAGCCCTGGGACAGGGGGCGATAGCCAAAAACATTCAGTACTTC,CASSLVALGQGAIAKNIQYF,20,TRBD1,-,TRBJ2-4,TRBV11-2
TGTGCCAGCAGCCGCCTAGCGGGGGGGCCCGAGCAGTACTTC,CASSRLAGGPEQYF,14,TRBD2,-,TRBJ2-7,TRBV7-3
TGTGCCATCAGTGAGGGGGCAGGGCATGCTTTCTTT,CAISEGAGHAFF,12,-,-,TRBJ1-1,TRBV10-3
TGTGCCACCAGCAGAGAGAGGGAAGGGACCCCGCGCTTC,CATSREREGTPRF,13,-,few,TRBJ2-7,TRBV15
TGCGCCAGCAGTAGACTAGCGGGGAACAATGAGCAGTTCTTC,CASSRLAGNNEQFF,14,TRBD2,-,TRBJ2-1,TRBV5-1
TGTGCCAGCAGACAACAGGCGAATGGCTACACCTTC,CASRQQANGYTF,12,-,-,TRBJ1-2,TRBV7-2
TGTGCCAGCAGCGCATACAGGGGGCGAATCAGAACTAATGAAAAACTGTTTTTT,CASSAYRGRIRTNEKLFF,18,TRBD1,many,TRBJ1-4,TRBV7-8
TGTGCTAGTGGTCCAACGGACAGTCAAGAGACCCAGTACTTC,CASGPTDSQETQYF,14,-,many,TRBJ2-5,TRBV12-5
TGCAGTGCTAGGAGGTGGAGCTCCTACGAGCAGTACTTC,CSARRWSSYEQYF,13,-,-,TRBJ2-7,TRBV20-1
TGTGCCAGCAACCTAGCGGGATACAATGAGCAGTTCTTC,CASNLAGYNEQFF,13,TRBD2,many,TRBJ2-1,TRBV2
TGCGCCAGCAGCTTGTGGGCAATAACGAACACCGGGGAGCTGTTTTTT,CASSLWAITNTGELFF,16,-,many,TRBJ2-2,TRBV5-1
TGTGCCAGCAGCTTAGTTAGGAGGACTTTCTTT,CASSLVRRTFF,11,-,many,TRBJ1-1,TRBV7-2
TGTGCCAGCAGCCGGAGTTACTACGAGCAGTACTTC,CASSRSYYEQYF,12,-,many,TRBJ2-7,TRBV7-9
TGTGCCAGTAGTAAATGGGACAACCGCGAGCAGTACTTC,CASSKWDNREQYF,13,-,-,TRBJ2-7,TRBV19
TGTGCCAGTAGTATTAACTCTGGGGCCAACGTCCTGACTTTC,CASSINSGANVLTF,14,-,many,TRBJ2-6,TRBV19
TGTGCCAGCAGTGAAGTGGGGACAGGGGGTCAGCCCCAGCATTTT,CASSEVGTGGQPQHF,15,TRBD1,-,TRBJ1-5,TRBV25-1
TGCAGTGCCGAGCGGGGGGCAAGAAATGGGCAGTTCTTC,CSAERGARNGQFF,13,TRBD2,-,TRBJ2-1,TRBV20-1
TGTGCCACCAGCAGAGCCTTCTCAGACAATGAGCAGTTCTTC,CATSRAFSDNEQFF,14,-,many,TRBJ2-1,TRBV15
TGCAGTGCTAGAGATCGTGACGTGGGGGATACGCAGTATTTT,CSARDRDVGDTQYF,14,-,many,TRBJ2-3,TRBV20-1
TGTGCCATCAGTGACCGGGACAGGGGGAACACTGAAGCTTTCTTT,CAISDRDRGNTEAFF,15,TRBD1,-,TRBJ1-1,TRBV10-3
TGTGCCAGTAGTTTCCTTAAGGGGAGCACAGATACGCAGTATTTT,CASSFLKGSTDTQYF,15,-,-,TRBJ2-3,TRBV19
TGTGCCAGCAGCGCGACTAGCGGGAGCTACGAGCAGTACTTC,CASSATSGSYEQYF,14,TRBD2,-,TRBJ2-7,TRBV7-2
TGTGCCAGCAGCCAAGATTCCGGGAGAGGAAAGACCCAGTACTTC,CASSQDSGRGKTQYF,15,-,many,TRBJ2-5,TRBV4-2
TGTGCCAGTAGTTACGGACAGGGTCTCACCTATGGCTACACCTTC,CASSYGQGLTYGYTF,15,TRBD1,few,TRBJ1-2,TRBV19
TGTGCCAGCAGCCCCGGGGAATGGGCATATGGCTACACCTTC,CASSPGEWAYGYTF,14,-,-,TRBJ1-2,TRBV7-9
TGTGCCAGCAGTCACACCGGGCCCCAGCATTTT,CASSHTGPQHF,11,-,-,TRBJ1-5,TRBV7-9